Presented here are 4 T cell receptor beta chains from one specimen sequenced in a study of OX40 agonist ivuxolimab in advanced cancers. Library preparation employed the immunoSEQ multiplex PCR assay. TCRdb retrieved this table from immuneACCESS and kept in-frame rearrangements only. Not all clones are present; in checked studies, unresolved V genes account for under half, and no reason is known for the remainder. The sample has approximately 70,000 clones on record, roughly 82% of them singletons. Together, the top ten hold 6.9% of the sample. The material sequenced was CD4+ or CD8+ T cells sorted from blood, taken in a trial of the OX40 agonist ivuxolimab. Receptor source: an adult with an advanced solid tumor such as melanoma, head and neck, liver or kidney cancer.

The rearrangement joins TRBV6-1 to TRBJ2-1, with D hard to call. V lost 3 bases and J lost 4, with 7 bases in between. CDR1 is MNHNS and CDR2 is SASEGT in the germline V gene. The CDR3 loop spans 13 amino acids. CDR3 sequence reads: CASSDPRYNEQFF. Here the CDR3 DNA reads TGTGCCAGCAGTGATCCCCGGTACAATGAGCAGTTCTTC.

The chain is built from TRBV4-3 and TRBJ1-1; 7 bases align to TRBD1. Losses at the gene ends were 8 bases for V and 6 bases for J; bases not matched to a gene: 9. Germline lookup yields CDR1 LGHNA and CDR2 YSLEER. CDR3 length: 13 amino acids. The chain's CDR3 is CASGETGLPEAFF. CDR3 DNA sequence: TGCGCCAGCGGGGAGACAGGGTTGCCTGAAGCTTTCTTT.

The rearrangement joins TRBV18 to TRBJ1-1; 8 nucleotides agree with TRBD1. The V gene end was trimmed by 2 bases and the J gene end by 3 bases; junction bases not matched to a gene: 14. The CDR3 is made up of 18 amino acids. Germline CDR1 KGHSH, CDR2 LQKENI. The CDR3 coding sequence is TGTGCCAGCTCACCAAAGCAGGCCAGGGGGCGCGAAGACACTGAAGCTTTCTTT. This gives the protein CASSPKQARGREDTEAFF.

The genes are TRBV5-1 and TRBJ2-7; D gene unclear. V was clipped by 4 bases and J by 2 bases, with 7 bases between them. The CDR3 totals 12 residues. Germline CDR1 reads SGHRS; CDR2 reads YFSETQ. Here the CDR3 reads CASSVRPYEQYF. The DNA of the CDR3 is TGCGCCAGCAGCGTCAGGCCCTACGAGCAGTACTTC.